The next 10 T cell receptor beta chains were all read from a single sample in a study of glioma-infiltrating T cells. TCR alpha and beta CDR3 regions were amplified from RNA using iRepertoire nested multiplex PCR. Using its own MiXCR run on the multiplex PCR reads, TCRdb lists one record per CDR3 protein. Found here are around 43,000 distinct CDR3 sequences, 20% to 25% of them singletons; the top ten hold roughly 6.1%. Source material: glioma tissue, nonneoplastic brain tissue, or PBMCs (not recorded which). The receptors were gathered from a human donor with low-grade glioma or glioblastoma, undergoing nonglioma brain surgery, or in good health (not recorded which).

About this clonotype itself: One base away lies a much larger clone, so this may be a sequencing read error. The chain links TRBV25-1 to TRBJ2-1, with D possibly being TRBD1 (6 bases). Trimming took off 11 bases at V and 3 bases at J, with 17 bases between the two ends. Germline lookup yields CDR1 MGHDK and CDR2 SYGVNS. The CDR3 runs to 14 residues. CDR3 residues: CAGAGAGFYNEQFF. CDR3 in DNA: TGTGCCGGCGCAGGGGCCGGATTCTACAATGAGCAGTTCTTC.

By frequency in the sample, this clonotype is medium-sized. A junction end diverges from the germline sequence, so it may reflect a read error. The rearrangement uses TRBV6-1 and TRBJ2-3, with D unclear. The CDR3 spans 13 residues. Germline CDR1 is MNHNS and CDR2 is SASEGT. CDR3 residues: CASSEYLPETQYF. The CDR3 coding sequence is TGTGCCAGCAGTGAATATCTACCAGAGACGCAGTATTTT.

This clonotype was counted at least ten times. As DNA, the CDR3 is TGTGCCAGCTCAAAAACCGGGACAGTTAATCAGCCCCAGCATTTT. This translates into CASSKTGTVNQPQHF. The chain links TRBV18 to TRBJ1-5, with 7 bases matching TRBD1. CDR3 length: 15 residues. Germline assignment: CDR1 KGHSH and CDR2 LQKENI. V gave up 5 bases and J gave up 4 bases; unmatched junction bases: 8.

This clonotype was counted many times. The gene calls are TRBV19 and TRBJ1-5; D unresolved. Trimming took 7 bases from V and 0 from J, leaving 7 bases between them. Germline values: CDR1 LNHDA, CDR2 SQIVND (reference sequence). This CDR3 contains 13 residues. CDR3 sequence reads: CASNPNSNQPQHF. The CDR3 nucleotides read TGTGCCAGTAACCCGAATAGCAATCAGCCCCAGCATTTT.

This clonotype occurred many times. The V call is TRBV6-2 or TRBV6-3, the J call TRBJ2-6; D gene unclear. The V and J ends lost 1 base and 0 bases respectively, with 13 bases between them. CDR1 and CDR2 from the germline V gene are MNHEY and SVGEGT. The CDR3 runs to 18 residues. CDR3 amino acids: CASSYLPGRVSGANVLTF. The CDR3 DNA is TGTGCCAGCAGTTACTTACCGGGTAGGGTCTCTGGGGCCAACGTCCTGACTTTC.

Only a few counts were recorded for this clonotype. The chain joins TRBV7-9 to TRBJ2-5; no clear D. CDR3 size: 10 residues. Trimming took off 5 bases at V and 4 bases at J, with 2 bases between the two ends. The V gene's germline CDR1 is SEHNR and CDR2 FQNEAQ (reference sequence). The CDR3 sequence is CASSRETQYF. CDR3 bases: TGTGCCAGCAGCCGAGAGACCCAGTACTTC.

This clonotype has ten or more counts. V usage is TRBV6-6 and J usage is TRBJ2-1; D may be TRBD1 or TRBD2 (5 bases each). CDR3 length equals 15 residues. Germline lookup yields CDR1 MNHNY and CDR2 SVGAGI (reference sequence). Trimming pared 0 bases from V and 7 bases from J, leaving 13 bases between. The chain's CDR3 is CASSYSLGEWNEQFF. DNA for the CDR3: TGTGCCAGCAGTTACTCGTTGGGGGAGTGGAATGAGCAGTTCTTC.

This clonotype was observed at least ten times. CDR3 amino acids: CASGLGGSEQYF. The CDR3 nucleotides read TGTGCCAGCGGATTAGGAGGGTCTGAGCAGTACTTC. The chain recombines TRBV6-1 with TRBJ2-7; D is possibly TRBD2 (6 bases). The CDR3 extends over 12 amino acids. Germline loops: CDR1 MNHNS, CDR2 SASEGT. Deletions cut 8 bases from V and 7 bases from J, with 15 bases between.

This clonotype was seen repeatedly, ten times or more. This rearrangement joins TRBV20-1 to TRBJ1-4; TRBD1 might be the D (6 bases). This CDR3 comprises 11 residues. Germline CDR1 is DFQATT and CDR2 is SNEGSKA (reference sequence). The CDR3 region has the DNA TGCAGCTGGGGGCAGAATGAAAAACTGTTTTTT. Protein sequence: CSWGQNEKLFF.

This clonotype was picked up many times. J is TRBJ2-3 and V is TRBV2; TRBD2 is a possible D gene (5 bases). This CDR3 is built from 13 residues. V was clipped by 1 base and J by 7 bases, with 9 bases between them. The V gene's germline CDR1 is SNHLY and CDR2 FYNNEI. The CDR3 DNA sequence: TGTGCCAGCAGTGAAGGTCGGGGAAATACGCAGTATTTT. Translated, it gives CASSEGRGNTQYF.